The 12 T cell receptor beta chains below come from one sample, sequenced in a study of blood T cell repertoires in COVID-19. Produced via immunoSEQ multiplex PCR; TCRdb's table is partial and in-frame only. Here the sample spans about 270,000 clones, around 87% being singletons. The specimen sequenced was PBMCs or T cells enriched from blood (not recorded which). These TCRs come from a woman aged 18-29 years who had recovered from COVID-19.

The chain links TRBV5-1 to TRBJ1-2; possible D gene TRBD1, 5 bases. V lost 0 bases, J lost 8 bases, and 14 bases lay in between. The CDR3 has 14 residues. The germline V gene encodes CDR1 SGHRS and CDR2 YFSETQ. CDR3 sequence reads: CASSLDSGLGGYTF. CDR3 in DNA: TGCGCCAGCAGCTTGGATTCAGGGCTAGGCGGCTACACCTTC.

The chain employs TRBV6-5 and TRBJ1-6; D gene ambiguous. The CDR3 extends over 13 amino acids. Germline V gene sequence: CDR1 MNHEY, CDR2 SVGAGI. V lost 10 bases to trimming and J lost 8 bases, with 15 bases between them. In DNA form, the CDR3 reads TGTGCCACCAGCAGAGGCAGATATTCACCCCTCCACTTT. It is translated as CATSRGRYSPLHF.

V gene TRBV29-1 combines with J gene TRBJ2-1; 8 bases match TRBD2. The length of the CDR3 is 13 residues. From germline, CDR1 is SQVTM and CDR2 ANQGSEA. The J segment lost 4 bases and the V segment lost 6 bases, leaving 5 bases of the junction unmatched. CDR3 DNA: TGCAGCGTACCGACTAGCGCATACAATGAGCAGTTCTTC. It specifies CSVPTSAYNEQFF.

In its sample, this clone was seen once. The chain links TRBV6-5 to TRBJ2-2; perhaps TRBD2 as D (5 bases). Germline V gene data show CDR1 as MNHEY and CDR2 as SVGAGI. The CDR3 has 14 residues. The V and J ends lost 6 bases and 6 bases respectively, with 14 bases between them. CDR3 sequence reads: CASRSPGIAGELFF. In DNA form, the CDR3 reads TGTGCCAGCAGGAGCCCGGGAATCGCCGGGGAGCTGTTTTTT.

The rearrangement links TRBV25-1 to TRBJ1-6; a possible D gene is TRBD1 (6 bases). Germline V lookup: CDR1 MGHDK, CDR2 SYGVNS. V was shortened by 5 bases and J by 5 bases, with 13 bases between the two germline ends. This CDR3 has 15 amino acids. The CDR3 nucleotides are TGTGCCAGCAGTCCACAGACAGGAAATAATTCACCCCTCCACTTT. Translated, it gives CASSPQTGNNSPLHF.

The V and J genes are TRBV5-1 and TRBJ2-7; 10 nucleotides align to TRBD1. V dropped 4 bases and J dropped 4; count of bases not matched to a gene: 5. The CDR3 is 14 residues long. Germline V gene data show CDR1 as SGHRS and CDR2 as YFSETQ. The CDR3 is CASSPSDRGYEQYF. The CDR3 DNA is TGCGCCAGCAGCCCCTCGGACAGGGGGTACGAGCAGTACTTC. Using reference TRBV5-1 and TRBJ2-7 for the parts outside the CDR3, the full variable domain is KAGVTQTPRYLIKTRGQQVTLSCSPISGHRSVSWYQQTPGQGLQFLFEYFSETQRNKGNFPGRFSGRQFSNSRSEMNVSTLELGDSALYLCASSPSDRGYEQYFGPGTRLTVT.

The chain recombines TRBV9 with TRBJ2-6; 8 nucleotides line up with TRBD2. CDR1 is SGDLS and CDR2 is YYNGEE in the germline V gene. The CDR3 is made up of 15 amino acids. V gave up 3 bases and J gave up 2 bases; unmatched junction bases: 1. This CDR3 is CASSGGLAGANVLTF. Here the CDR3 DNA reads TGTGCCAGCAGCGGGGGACTAGCTGGGGCCAACGTCCTGACTTTC. Full variable domain (rest looked up from reference TRBV9 and TRBJ2-6): DSGVTQTPKHLITATGQRVTLRCSPRSGDLSVYWYQQSLDQGLQFLIQYYNGEERAKGNILERFSAQQFPDLHSELNLSSLELGDSALYFCASSGGLAGANVLTFGAGSRLTVL.

The chain has TRBV27 and TRBJ2-7; perhaps TRBD2 as D (6 bases). Germline V gives CDR1 MNHEY, CDR2 SMNVEV (reference sequence). V lost 4 bases to trimming and J lost 4 bases, with 14 bases between them. The CDR3 extends over 14 amino acids. The CDR3 region is CASSWGETQYEQYF. For the CDR3, the DNA is TGTGCCAGCAGTTGGGGGGAGACACAGTACGAGCAGTACTTC.

This chain links TRBV12-3 or TRBV12-4 with TRBJ2-7; D might be TRBD2 (6 bases). The CDR3 contains 12 residues. The V end lost 6 bases, the J end lost 11 bases, and 17 bases lay between the germline ends. CDR3 loop: CASSSTGGKEYF. The CDR3 DNA sequence: TGTGCCAGCAGCTCTACAGGAGGGAAGGAGTACTTC.

J is TRBJ2-7 and V is TRBV9; 7 nucleotides line up with TRBD1. V was pared by 3 bases and J by 2 bases, with 5 bases of the junction left unmatched. The CDR3 length is 14 residues. Germline V lookup: CDR1 SGDLS, CDR2 YYNGEE. The CDR3 DNA sequence: TGTGCCAGCAGCGAGGGGGCTGAAGCCTACGAGCAGTACTTC. Protein sequence: CASSEGAEAYEQYF.

This clone was seen only once. V usage is TRBV4-1 and J usage is TRBJ1-3; TRBD1 agrees at 9 bases. With 1 base clipped from V and 0 bases from J, the junction kept 4 bases outside the gene matches. Germline values: CDR1 MGHRA, CDR2 YSYEKL. CDR3 length equals 17 residues. The CDR3 loop is CASSQGDRVFSGNTIYF. Here the CDR3 DNA reads TGCGCCAGCAGCCAAGGGGACAGGGTTTTCTCTGGAAACACCATATATTTT.

The chain joins TRBV7-9 to TRBJ2-7; 9 bases fit TRBD2. Germline lookup yields CDR1 SEHNR and CDR2 FQNEAQ (reference sequence). After removal of 8 bases from V and 2 bases from J, the junction contained 4 bases not matched to a gene. The CDR3 is 13 residues long. For the CDR3, the DNA is TGTGCCAGCGGGACTAGCCTTACCTACGAGCAGTACTTC. Protein product: CASGTSLTYEQYF.